This paragraph covers one TCR beta chain sequence. Antigen specificity is unknown. Per the germline V gene, CDR1 is SGHNT and CDR2 is YYREEE (reference sequence). Trimming removed 0 bases from V and 1 base from J; junction bases left unmatched: 5. The length of the CDR3 is 16 residues. With 60 Vbeta and 13 Jbeta primers, the PCR was carried out. Libraries were prepared by immunoSEQ multiplex PCR; TCRdb keeps only in-frame clonotypes and omits some of them. The sample lists about 89,000 clones, 60% to 65% occurring once. The source of the sample is a study of cytomegalovirus exposure and HLA in healthy donors. General observations from the study: The dataset shows that most TCR sequences were rare, while some public TCRs occurred in many donors.

Sequenced: PBMCs. V gene TRBV5-4 combines with J gene TRBJ1-1; 8 nucleotides line up with TRBD1. This receptor was taken from a human donor in good health. DNA for the CDR3: TGTGCCAGCAGCTTGGACCCGACAGGGGAGAACACTGAAGCTTTCTTT. This sequence encodes CASSLDPTGENTEAFF.